A single sample is the source of the 20 T cell receptor beta chains below, sequenced in a study of T cell changes during pregnancy in multiple sclerosis. Sequencing used immunoSEQ multiplex PCR; TCRdb keeps in-frame clones, though not all of them. The sample lists tens of thousands of clones, approximately 90% occurring once. The sample consisted of CD4+ T cells from peripheral blood mononuclear cells, taken in the second trimester of pregnancy. The receptor source for this set is a female donor in good health, enrolled as a control in a pregnancy study.

V gene TRBV20-1 combines with J gene TRBJ1-2; no reliable D call. V lost 6 bases to trimming and J lost 3 bases, with 5 bases between them. The germline CDR1 and CDR2 sequences are DFQATT and SNEGSKA (reference sequence). There are 10 residues in the CDR3. The CDR3 sequence: CSAGDYGYTF. CDR3 bases: TGCAGTGCCGGGGACTATGGCTACACCTTC.

CDR3 nucleotides: TGTGCCAGCAGCGCGACAGGGGTCGCCGGGGAGCTGTTTTTT. The encoded protein is CASSATGVAGELFF. The J gene is TRBJ2-2, the V gene TRBV9; TRBD1 aligns across 8 bases. V gave up 3 bases and J gave up 6 bases; unmatched junction bases: 4. The germline gives CDR1 SGDLS, CDR2 YYNGEE. The CDR3 runs 14 residues.

The rearrangement joins TRBV6-1 to TRBJ2-1; 9 bases match TRBD2. From germline, CDR1 is MNHNS and CDR2 SASEGT. This CDR3 region has 14 residues. The V and J ends lost 6 bases and 6 bases, in that order; junction bases with no gene match: 6. The CDR3: CASRLSGGGNEQFF. The DNA for the CDR3 is TGTGCCAGCAGGCTTAGCGGGGGCGGCAATGAGCAGTTCTTC.

The gene calls are TRBV15 and TRBJ2-3; 8 nucleotides match TRBD2. This CDR3 is built from 16 residues. Germline trimming cut 4 bases from V and 2 bases from J; bases unmatched to any gene: 8. The germline CDR1 and CDR2 sequences are LNHNV and YYDKDF (reference sequence). This CDR3 reads CATSISSGNPTDTQYF. CDR3 DNA: TGTGCCACCAGCATCAGTAGCGGGAACCCCACAGATACGCAGTATTTT.

The chain uses TRBV25-1 and TRBJ2-3; D remains ambiguous. V was cut by 3 bases and J by 1 base, with 8 bases left in between. The germline V gene encodes CDR1 MGHDK and CDR2 SYGVNS. This CDR3 contains 14 residues. DNA of the CDR3: TGTGCCAGCAGTGACCCCCGGGGCACAGATACGCAGTATTTT. Amino acid sequence: CASSDPRGTDTQYF. Based on the CDR3 plus reference TRBV25-1 and TRBJ2-3, the full variable domain is EADIYQTPRYLVIGTGKKITLECSQTMGHDKMYWYQQDPGMELHLIHYSYGVNSTEKGDLSSESTVSRIRTEHFPLTLESARPSHTSQYLCASSDPRGTDTQYFGPGTRLTVL.

CDR3 region: CASSVASSGGLSTDTQYF. Here the CDR3 DNA reads TGTGCCAGCAGCGTAGCTTCCAGCGGGGGACTATCCACAGATACGCAGTATTTT. The chain employs TRBV9 and TRBJ2-3; 8 bases line up with TRBD2. This CDR3 spans 18 amino acids. Germline trimming cut 0 bases from V and 2 bases from J; bases unmatched to any gene: 11. CDR1 SGDLS and CDR2 YYNGEE come from the germline V gene. Together with reference TRBV9 and TRBJ2-3, the CDR3 gives the full variable domain: DSGVTQTPKHLITATGQRVTLRCSPRSGDLSVYWYQQSLDQGLQFLIQYYNGEERAKGNILERFSAQQFPDLHSELNLSSLELGDSALYFCASSVASSGGLSTDTQYFGPGTRLTVL.

The chain joins TRBV11-2 to TRBJ1-2, with 9 bases lining up with TRBD1. Germline lookup yields CDR1 SGHAT and CDR2 FQNNGV. The CDR3 length is 15 residues. The trim removed 5 bases at V and 4 bases at J, leaving 8 bases unmatched. The CDR3, as DNA: TGTGCCAGCAGCCTCGGGACAGGGCCTTCCTATGGCTACACCTTC. Translated, it gives CASSLGTGPSYGYTF. Full variable domain (missing parts from reference TRBV11-2 and TRBJ1-2): EAGVAQSPRYKIIEKRQSVAFWCNPISGHATLYWYQQILGQGPKLLIQFQNNGVVDDSQLPKDRFSAERLKGVDSTLKIQPAKLEDSAVYLCASSLGTGPSYGYTFGSGTRLTVV.

The chain employs TRBV7-9 and TRBJ2-7; perhaps TRBD1 as D (5 bases). Per germline, CDR1 SEHNR and CDR2 FQNEAQ (reference sequence). The CDR3 spans 14 residues. V shed 7 bases and J shed 2 bases, with 15 bases lying between them. The CDR3 DNA reads as TGTGCCAGCACCGAAAGGGCAGGGACCTACGAGCAGTACTTC. Its translation: CASTERAGTYEQYF.

The chain joins TRBV5-4 to TRBJ1-4; D is unclear. The V end lost 0 bases, the J end lost 3 bases, and 3 bases lay between the germline ends. Germline V gene sequence: CDR1 SGHNT, CDR2 YYREEE (reference sequence). There are 13 residues in the CDR3. CDR3 protein: CASSLASNEKLFF. CDR3 nucleotide sequence: TGTGCCAGCAGCTTGGCCTCTAATGAAAAACTGTTTTTT.

For the CDR3, the DNA is TGCGCCAGCAGCCAAGGTTTTGGGGGGACGGACTATGGCTACACCTTC. It specifies CASSQGFGGTDYGYTF. The chain joins TRBV4-1 to TRBJ1-2, with D perhaps matching TRBD1 (5 bases). The CDR3 has 16 residues. V was clipped by 1 base and J by 3 bases, with 15 bases between them. Germline-derived CDR1 and CDR2 are MGHRA and YSYEKL.

The CDR3 sequence: CAISWGQGTDTQYF. Written as DNA, the CDR3 is TGTGCCATCAGTTGGGGGCAGGGTACAGATACGCAGTATTTT. The rearrangement links TRBV10-3 to TRBJ2-3, with D possibly TRBD1 on 6 matching bases. Trimming took off 5 bases at V and 3 bases at J, with 12 bases between the two ends. From germline, CDR1 is ENHRY and CDR2 SYGVKD. The CDR3 spans 14 residues.

V gene TRBV27 combines with J gene TRBJ2-5; tentatively, D is TRBD1 (6 bases). CDR1 and CDR2 (germline): MNHEY, SMNVEV (reference sequence). This CDR3 is 15 amino acids long. V dropped 5 bases and J dropped 5 bases, with 18 bases sitting between them. Written as DNA, the CDR3 is TGTGCCAGCAGTACGTCAACAGGGTCGGGGGAGACCCAGTACTTC. Its protein product is CASSTSTGSGETQYF.

The V call is TRBV29-1, the J call TRBJ2-2; no definite D call. There are 15 residues in the CDR3. Germline-derived CDR1 and CDR2 are SQVTM and ANQGSEA. Trimming removed 8 bases at V and 2 bases at J, with 18 bases between. The CDR3 sequence: CSPAGCQENTGELFF. The CDR3 DNA reads as TGCAGCCCGGCTGGTTGTCAGGAAAACACCGGGGAGCTGTTTTTT.

This chain connects TRBV6-6 to TRBJ2-7; 10 nucleotides agree with TRBD1. Trimming at V came to 6 bases and at J to 4 bases, leaving 6 bases not matched to a gene. CDR1 is MNHNY, CDR2 SVGAGI, per germline (reference sequence). This CDR3 spans 14 amino acids. CDR3 nucleotide sequence: TGTGCCAGCAGCCTGCCGGGACAGGGGTACGAGCAGTACTTC. Protein: CASSLPGQGYEQYF.

The CDR3 coding sequence is TGTGCCAGCAGCTTCTACGCGGGGGGCCTCACAGATACGCAGTATTTT. It codes for CASSFYAGGLTDTQYF. V and J are TRBV5-6 and TRBJ2-3; 8 bases are a match to TRBD2. CDR1 is SGHDT, CDR2 YYEEEE, per germline. The CDR3 sequence is 16 residues long. V lost 2 bases to trimming and J lost 2 bases; unmatched junction nucleotides: 7.

The genes are TRBV15 and TRBJ1-4; possibly TRBD1 for D (5 bases). The V and J ends lost 0 bases and 8 bases respectively, with 7 bases between them. This CDR3 spans 13 amino acids. The germline V gene encodes CDR1 LNHNV and CDR2 YYDKDF (reference sequence). CDR3 amino acids: CATSRDSGEKLFF. The CDR3 DNA sequence: TGTGCCACCAGCAGAGATTCAGGGGAAAAACTGTTTTTT.

This clone has only one observation. J is TRBJ2-7 and V is TRBV7-6; TRBD2 is a possible D gene (6 bases). Trimming left V 3 bases short and J 4 bases short, with 13 bases between. The CDR3 has 14 amino acids. The V gene's germline CDR1 is SGHVS and CDR2 FNYEAQ. In DNA form, the CDR3 reads TGTGCCAGCAGCTTCAACCGGGACTGGTACGAGCAGTACTTC. This encodes CASSFNRDWYEQYF.

The chain has TRBV27 and TRBJ1-1; 8 bases agree with TRBD1. The CDR3 has 14 amino acids. The germline gives CDR1 MNHEY, CDR2 SMNVEV (reference sequence). Unmatched junction bases numbered 6, after V lost 5 bases and J lost 4 bases. The CDR3 loop reads CASSRTGLSTEAFF. The CDR3 DNA reads TGTGCCAGCAGTAGGACAGGGCTGAGCACTGAAGCTTTCTTT.

This chain uses TRBV9 with TRBJ2-3, with D maybe TRBD1 (5 bases). V dropped 0 bases and J dropped 1 base, with 9 bases sitting between them. This CDR3 has 15 residues. Per germline, CDR1 SGDLS and CDR2 YYNGEE. The CDR3 loop reads CASSVGGRGTDTQYF. The CDR3 nucleotides are TGTGCCAGCAGCGTAGGGGGCCGAGGCACAGATACGCAGTATTTT.

A note on this clone: A junction boundary mismatches the germline segment, possibly from a read error. This sequence joins TRBV4-1 and TRBJ2-7, with unresolved D. From germline, CDR1 is MGHRA and CDR2 YSYEKL. The CDR3 length is 14 residues. CDR3 in DNA: TGCGCCAGCAGTCAAGTCCCAAGAGGCTACGAGCAGTACTTC. Its translation: CASSQVPRGYEQYF.